This TCR beta chain stems from a study of type 1 regulatory T cells. General observations from the study: Compared with non-type 1 regulatory T cells, type 1 regulatory T cells showed a more restricted TCR repertoire.

TCRdb analysed the reads with MiXCR anew, one entry per CDR3 protein. The sample yields some 71,000 distinct CDR3 sequences, more than 20% seen once. With V trimmed by 4 bases and J by 5 bases, 8 bases remained unmatched. The CDR3 has 14 amino acids. Per germline, CDR1 SGDLS and CDR2 YYNGEE. This clonotype was observed a handful of times. Antigen: not known. Material: cultured type 1 regulatory T (Tr1) cells, either the whole culture or a sorted fraction (not recorded which). The receptor's source is a human donor in good health. J is TRBJ2-7 and V is TRBV9, with 8 bases matching TRBD1. The CDR3 is CASSSDREGHEQYF. The CDR3 DNA follows: TGTGCCAGCAGCTCGGACAGGGAAGGCCACGAGCAGTACTTC.